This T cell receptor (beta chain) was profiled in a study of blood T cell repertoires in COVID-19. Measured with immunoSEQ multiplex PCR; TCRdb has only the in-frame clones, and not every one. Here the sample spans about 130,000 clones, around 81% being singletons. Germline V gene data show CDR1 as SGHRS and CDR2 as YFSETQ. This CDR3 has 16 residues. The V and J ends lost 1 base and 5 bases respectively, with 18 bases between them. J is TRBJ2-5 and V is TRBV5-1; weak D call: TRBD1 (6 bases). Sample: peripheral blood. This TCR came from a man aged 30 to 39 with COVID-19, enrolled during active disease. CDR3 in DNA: TGCGCCAGCAGCTTGAGGCTCCAGGGGAAGTGGGAGACCCAGTACTTC. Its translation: CASSLRLQGKWETQYF.